Described below is a single TCR beta chain sequence and its context. The sample holds many counts of this clone. Its antigen is unknown. The sample holds no much larger clone one base away, and base qualities are not on file. Germline trimming amounts to 3 bases on V and 7 bases on J, with 3 as the count of junction bases outside the gene matches. In the germline V gene, CDR1 corresponds to SGHRS and CDR2 to YFSETQ. The CDR3 holds 13 amino acids from the cysteine to the phenylalanine. Only CDR3 DNA is held: 39 bases, read in frame from base 1. This entry is derived from a study of T cells after posttransplantation cyclophosphamide (dated by TCRdb to the mid-2010s). Notes on the research overall: T cell repertoire reconstitution was tracked by TRB sequencing after myeloablative bone marrow transplantation in which posttransplantation cyclophosphamide was used as GVHD prophylaxis. Antigen receptor sequencing was done on samples from a few dozen PTCy-treated patients and from 15 to 20 related bone marrow donors of those patients. Blood from all 30 or so PTCy patients who had 1-year posttransplant specimens underwent TRB sequencing. In 3 patients, TRB sequencing was also performed on up to 3 more blood samples taken 2 to 5.2 years after transplant, and in a handful of patients, pretransplant blood was also TRB-sequenced. Because TRA and TRB clonality correlated tightly in roughly nine samples, later TCR analyses were limited to TRB. Public TRB sequences were compared against a database of over 3,000 sequences linked to responses to pathogens, tumor antigens, self-antigens and alloantigens. General conclusions and limits of the study: Across the roughly 48 patients, TRB clonality was highly associated with recipient CMV seropositivity and CMV reactivation, and diversity with PTCy was similar to that in the CNI/methotrexate controls. Donor-recipient similarity was low at 1-2 months but rose over the first year, and later blood repertoires were often dominated by donor CD8+ memory clones. The TRB repertoires of T cells infiltrating skin or the GI tract showed only limited overlap with the TRB repertoires found in blood.

Peripheral blood samples were provided by related bone marrow donors on the day of marrow donation. Peripheral blood and bone marrow mononuclear cells were isolated by Ficoll-Hypaque density centrifugation and were cryopreserved. TRB sequencing was run on genomic DNA with either the immunoSEQ assay at survey resolution or the hsTCRB kit. Per the source publication's procedure: The immunoSEQ software was used for initial read processing, and the LymphoSeq R package was used for repertoire analyses. Clonality was computed as 1 minus normalized Shannon entropy; Gini coefficient was also calculated for each TRB dataset. To infer phenotypes in unsorted samples, TRB sequences from sorted subsets of the recipient or donor were mapped onto the unsorted samples of the same recipient. TCRdb took this table from immuneACCESS and kept in-frame rearrangements with V and J called. Such tables lack part of the clones; where checked against another copy, unresolved V genes explain under half of the gap, and the rest is unexplained. That table furnishes V, J and clone size, whereas the DNA furnished D and trimming. For this sample the table reports about 24,000 clones, with no clone seen just once. About 4.4% of the sample is in the top ten clones.

This sequence uses TRBV5-1 and TRBJ2-2; 7 middle bases align to TRBD2. The receptor was isolated from a woman between 45 and 60 years old in good health, CMV-negative, and a related stem cell transplant donor. The specimen sequenced was PBMCs. The CDR3 region reads CASSWDYSGELFF. The DNA sequence is TGCGCCAGCAGCTGGGACTATAGCGGGGAGCTGTTTTTT. Where the CDR3 stops, the reference TRBV5-1 and TRBJ2-2 genes take over; the full variable domain is KAGVTQTPRYLIKTRGQQVTLSCSPISGHRSVSWYQQTPGQGLQFLFEYFSETQRNKGNFPGRFSGRQFSNSRSEMNVSTLELGDSALYLCASSWDYSGELFFGEGSRLTVL.